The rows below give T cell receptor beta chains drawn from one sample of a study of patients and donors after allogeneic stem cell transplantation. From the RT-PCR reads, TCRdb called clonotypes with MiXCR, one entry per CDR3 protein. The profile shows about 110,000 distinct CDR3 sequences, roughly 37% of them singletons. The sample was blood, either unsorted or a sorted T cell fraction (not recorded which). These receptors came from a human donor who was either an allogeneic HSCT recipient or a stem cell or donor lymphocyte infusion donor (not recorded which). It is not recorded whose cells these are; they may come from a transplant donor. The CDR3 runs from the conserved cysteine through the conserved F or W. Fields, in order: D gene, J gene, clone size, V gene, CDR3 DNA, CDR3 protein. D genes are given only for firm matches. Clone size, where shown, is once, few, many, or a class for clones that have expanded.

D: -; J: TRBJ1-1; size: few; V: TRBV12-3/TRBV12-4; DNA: TGTGCCAGCAGTACCTCGATCCTGGTAGTCGCTGAAGCTTTCTTT; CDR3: CASSTSILVVAEAFF
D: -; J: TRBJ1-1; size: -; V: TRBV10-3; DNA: TGTGCCATCAGGATACAGGGAGCGGGCACTGAAGCTTTCTTT; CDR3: CAIRIQGAGTEAFF
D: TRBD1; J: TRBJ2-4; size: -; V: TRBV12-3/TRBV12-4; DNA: TGTGCCAGCAGTATAAGGACAGGCAAAAACATTCAGTACTTC; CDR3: CASSIRTGKNIQYF
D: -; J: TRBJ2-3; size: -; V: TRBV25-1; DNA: TGTGCCAGCAGCCCAAGGGCAGATACGCAGTATTTT; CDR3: CASSPRADTQYF
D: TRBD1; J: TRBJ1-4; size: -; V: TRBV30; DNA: TGTGCCTGGAGTGGGACAGGGGTTGGTGAAAAACTGTTTTTT; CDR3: CAWSGTGVGEKLFF
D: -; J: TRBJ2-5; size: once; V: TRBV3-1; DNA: TGTGCCAGCAGCCAAGGTCGGGTAGCGGACCAAGAGACCCAGTACTTC; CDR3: CASSQGRVADQETQYF
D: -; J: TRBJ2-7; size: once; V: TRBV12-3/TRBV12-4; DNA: TGTGCCAGCTCGCAGAAACAGGATTACGAGCAGTACTTC; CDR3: CASSQKQDYEQYF
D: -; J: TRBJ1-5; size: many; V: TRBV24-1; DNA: TGTGCCACCAGTCAAAGAGGGAGCCAGCCCCAGCATTTT; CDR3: CATSQRGSQPQHF
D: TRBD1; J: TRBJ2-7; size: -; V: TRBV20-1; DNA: TGCAGTGTCCGACAGGGGTACGAGCAGTACTTC; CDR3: CSVRQGYEQYF
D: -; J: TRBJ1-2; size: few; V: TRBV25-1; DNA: TGTGCCAGCAGTGTACAGGCAGGCTATGGCTACACCTTC; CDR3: CASSVQAGYGYTF
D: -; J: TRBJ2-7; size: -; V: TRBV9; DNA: TGTGCCAGCAGCCCAGGACTCTACGAGCAGTACTTC; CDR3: CASSPGLYEQYF
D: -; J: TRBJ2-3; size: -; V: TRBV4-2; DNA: TGTGCCAGCAGCCAAGAACTCGGCCTAGATACGCAGTATTTT; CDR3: CASSQELGLDTQYF
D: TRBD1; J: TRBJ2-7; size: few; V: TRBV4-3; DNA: TGCGCCAGCAGCCACAGACAGGGGTCCCGCTACGAGCAGTACTTC; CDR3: CASSHRQGSRYEQYF
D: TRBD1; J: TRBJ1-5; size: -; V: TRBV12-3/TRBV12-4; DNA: TGTGCCAGCAGTGTGGGACAGGCCCAGCATTTT; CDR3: CASSVGQAQHF
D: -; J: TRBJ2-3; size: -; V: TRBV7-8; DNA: TGTGCCAGCAGTTACACCCTAGGAACAGATACGCAGTATTTT; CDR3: CASSYTLGTDTQYF
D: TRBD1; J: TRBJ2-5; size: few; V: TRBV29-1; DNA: TGCAGCGACGAGACAGGGTTGACCCAGTACTTC; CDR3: CSDETGLTQYF
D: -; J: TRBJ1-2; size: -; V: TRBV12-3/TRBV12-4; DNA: TGTGCCAGCAGTAGACACAAAGGAGCGGCTTATGGCTACACCTTC; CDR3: CASSRHKGAAYGYTF
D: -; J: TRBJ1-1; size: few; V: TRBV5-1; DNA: TGCGCCAGCAGCCTACAGCTCATGAACACTGAAGCTTTCTTT; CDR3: CASSLQLMNTEAFF
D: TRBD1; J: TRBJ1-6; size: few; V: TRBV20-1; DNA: TGCAGTGCTAGCGGGACAGTAAATTCACCCCTCCACTTT; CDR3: CSASGTVNSPLHF
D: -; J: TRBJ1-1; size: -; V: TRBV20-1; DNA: TGCAGTGCTACCCACGGACTATCAGGGTACACTGAAGCTTTCTTT; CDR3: CSATHGLSGYTEAFF
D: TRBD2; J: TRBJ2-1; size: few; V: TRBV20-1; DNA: TGCAGTGCTAGAACACTAGCGGAAAACAATGAGCAGTTCTTC; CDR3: CSARTLAENNEQFF
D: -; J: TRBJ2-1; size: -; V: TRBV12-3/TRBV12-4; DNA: TGTGCCAGCAGCCGTCGACAGCCGAATGAGCAGTTCTTC; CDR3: CASSRRQPNEQFF
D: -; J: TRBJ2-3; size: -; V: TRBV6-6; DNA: TGTGCCAGCAGTAGCGGTATTACTAGCACAGATACGCAGTATTTT; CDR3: CASSSGITSTDTQYF
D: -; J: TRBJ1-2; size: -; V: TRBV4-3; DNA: TGCGCCAGCAGCCACGACTTCCAGGGGAAAGGGGGCTACACCTTC; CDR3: CASSHDFQGKGGYTF
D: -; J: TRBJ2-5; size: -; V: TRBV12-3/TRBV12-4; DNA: TGTGCCAGCAGCCTGTACAGCCAAGAGACCCAGTACTTC; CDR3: CASSLYSQETQYF
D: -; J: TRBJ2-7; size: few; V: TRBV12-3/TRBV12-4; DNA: TGTGCCAGCAGTAAGACTAGTTCTCCCTACGAGCAGTACTTC; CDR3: CASSKTSSPYEQYF